Below are 2 T cell receptor beta chains sequenced from a single sample in a study of blood T cell repertoires in COVID-19. Profiling relied on immunoSEQ multiplex PCR, and the TCRdb table lists in-frame clones only, not all of them. Counted here are approximately 210,000 clones, more than 75% occurring once; the ten biggest clones make up 4.3%. Specimen: PBMCs or T cells enriched from blood (not recorded which). Every receptor here comes from a man under 40 with acute COVID-19.

The chain links TRBV7-7 to TRBJ2-5, with 7 bases fitting TRBD2. V shed 5 bases and J 2 bases; nucleotides not matched to a gene: 8. Per germline, CDR1 SSHAT and CDR2 FNYEAQ (reference sequence). This CDR3 spans 15 amino acids. CDR3 nucleotides: TGTGCCAGCAGCCCGGAGGGACTAACACAAGAGACCCAGTACTTC. Protein product: CASSPEGLTQETQYF.

The chain joins TRBV3-1 (or the pseudogene TRBV3-2) to TRBJ1-1, with D possibly TRBD1 on 6 matching bases. CDR3 length: 13 amino acids. In germline, CDR1 is LGHDT, CDR2 YNNKEL (reference sequence). V lost 6 bases, J lost 10 bases, and 18 bases lay in between. Here the CDR3 reads CASRDSGGRVAFF. DNA for the CDR3: TGTGCCAGCAGAGATTCGGGGGGGCGGGTAGCTTTCTTT.